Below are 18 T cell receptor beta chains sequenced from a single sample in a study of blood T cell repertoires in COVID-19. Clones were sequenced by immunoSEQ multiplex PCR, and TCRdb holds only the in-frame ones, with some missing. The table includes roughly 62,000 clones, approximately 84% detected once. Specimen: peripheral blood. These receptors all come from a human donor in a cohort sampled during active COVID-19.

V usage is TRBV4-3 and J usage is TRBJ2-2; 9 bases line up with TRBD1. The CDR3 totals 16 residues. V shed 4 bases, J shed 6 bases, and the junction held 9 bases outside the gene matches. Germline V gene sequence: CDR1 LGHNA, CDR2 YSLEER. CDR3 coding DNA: TGCGCCAGCAGCCCAGGACAGGGGTTATGGTCCGGGGAGCTGTTTTTT. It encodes CASSPGQGLWSGELFF.

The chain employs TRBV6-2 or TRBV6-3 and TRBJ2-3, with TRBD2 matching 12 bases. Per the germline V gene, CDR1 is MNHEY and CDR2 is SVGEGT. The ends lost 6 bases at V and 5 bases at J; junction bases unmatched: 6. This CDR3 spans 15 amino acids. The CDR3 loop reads CASRPSGGAGDTQYF. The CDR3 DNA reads TGTGCCAGCAGACCTAGCGGGGGGGCCGGAGATACGCAGTATTTT.

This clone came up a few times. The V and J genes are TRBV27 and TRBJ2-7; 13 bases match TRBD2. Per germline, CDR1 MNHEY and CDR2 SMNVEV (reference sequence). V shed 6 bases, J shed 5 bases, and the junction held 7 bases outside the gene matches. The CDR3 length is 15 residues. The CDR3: CASSPGLAGAHEQYF. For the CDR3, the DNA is TGTGCCAGCAGCCCCGGACTAGCGGGAGCCCACGAGCAGTACTTC.

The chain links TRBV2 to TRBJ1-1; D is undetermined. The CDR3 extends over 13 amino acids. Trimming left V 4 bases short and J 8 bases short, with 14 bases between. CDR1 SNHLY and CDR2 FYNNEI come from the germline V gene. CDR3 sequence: CASSGSPGSEAFF. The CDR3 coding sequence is TGTGCCAGCAGTGGCTCGCCGGGGTCCGAAGCTTTCTTT.

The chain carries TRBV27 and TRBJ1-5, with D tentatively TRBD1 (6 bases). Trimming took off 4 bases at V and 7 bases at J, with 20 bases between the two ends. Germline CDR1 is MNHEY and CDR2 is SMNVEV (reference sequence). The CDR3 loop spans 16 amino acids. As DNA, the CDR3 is TGTGCCAGCAGTTCGAGACATAAAACAGGGAGCCAGCCCCAGCATTTT. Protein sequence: CASSSRHKTGSQPQHF.

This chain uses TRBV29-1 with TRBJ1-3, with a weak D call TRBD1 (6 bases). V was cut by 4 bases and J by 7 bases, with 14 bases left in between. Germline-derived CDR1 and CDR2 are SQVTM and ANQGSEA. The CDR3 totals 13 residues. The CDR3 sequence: CSVGIGTRNTIYF. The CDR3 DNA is TGCAGCGTTGGGATTGGGACAAGGAACACCATATATTTT. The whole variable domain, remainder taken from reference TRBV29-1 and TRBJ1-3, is SAVISQKPSRDICQRGTSLTIQCQVDSQVTMMFWYRQQPGQSLTLIATANQGSEATYESGFVIDKFPISRPNLTFSTLTVSNMSPEDSSIYLCSVGIGTRNTIYFGEGSWLTVV.

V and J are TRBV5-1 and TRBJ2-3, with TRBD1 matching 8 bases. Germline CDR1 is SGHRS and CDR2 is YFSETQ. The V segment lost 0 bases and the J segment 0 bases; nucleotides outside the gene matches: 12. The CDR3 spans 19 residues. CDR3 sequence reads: CASSLADQGAPPSTDTQYF. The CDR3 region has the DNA TGCGCCAGCAGCTTGGCTGATCAGGGGGCTCCCCCTAGCACAGATACGCAGTATTTT.

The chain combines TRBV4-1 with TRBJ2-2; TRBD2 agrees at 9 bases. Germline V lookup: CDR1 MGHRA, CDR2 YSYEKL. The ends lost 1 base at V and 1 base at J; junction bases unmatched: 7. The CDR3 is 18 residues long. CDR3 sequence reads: CASSQGMGLAGNTGELFF. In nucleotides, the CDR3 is TGCGCCAGCAGCCAAGGCATGGGACTAGCAGGGAACACCGGGGAGCTGTTTTTT.

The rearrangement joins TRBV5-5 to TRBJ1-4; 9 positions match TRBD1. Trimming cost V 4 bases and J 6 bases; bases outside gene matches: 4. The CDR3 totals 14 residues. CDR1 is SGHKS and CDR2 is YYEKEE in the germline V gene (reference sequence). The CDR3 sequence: CASSLGQGDEKLFF. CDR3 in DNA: TGTGCCAGCAGCCTGGGACAGGGAGATGAAAAACTGTTTTTT.

The CDR3 nucleotides read TGTGCCAGCAGTTTTAATCGGGGCAATGAGCAGTTCTTC. The encoded protein is CASSFNRGNEQFF. V gene TRBV27 combines with J gene TRBJ2-1; weak D call: TRBD2 (5 bases). Germline assignment: CDR1 MNHEY and CDR2 SMNVEV (reference sequence). The CDR3 contains 13 residues. Trimming cost V 3 bases and J 6 bases, with 9 bases left between them.

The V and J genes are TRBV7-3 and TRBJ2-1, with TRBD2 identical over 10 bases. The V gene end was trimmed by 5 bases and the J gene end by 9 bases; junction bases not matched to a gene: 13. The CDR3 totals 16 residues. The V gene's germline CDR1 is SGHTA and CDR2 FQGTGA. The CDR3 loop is CASSLSGGLNGGEQFF. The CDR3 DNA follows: TGTGCCAGCAGCCTTAGCGGGGGGCTCAATGGAGGTGAGCAGTTCTTC.

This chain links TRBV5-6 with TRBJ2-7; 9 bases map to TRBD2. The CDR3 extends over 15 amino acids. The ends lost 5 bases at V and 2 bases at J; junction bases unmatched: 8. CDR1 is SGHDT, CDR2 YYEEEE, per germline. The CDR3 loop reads CASSESGRLPYEQYF. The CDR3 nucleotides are TGTGCCAGCAGTGAAAGCGGGAGGCTACCCTACGAGCAGTACTTC.

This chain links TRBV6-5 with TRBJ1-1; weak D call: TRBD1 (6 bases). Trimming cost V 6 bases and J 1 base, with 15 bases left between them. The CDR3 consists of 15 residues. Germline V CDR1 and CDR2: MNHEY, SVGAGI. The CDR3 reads CASSPDGTKNTEAFF. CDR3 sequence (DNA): TGTGCCAGCAGCCCGGACGGGACAAAGAACACTGAAGCTTTCTTT.

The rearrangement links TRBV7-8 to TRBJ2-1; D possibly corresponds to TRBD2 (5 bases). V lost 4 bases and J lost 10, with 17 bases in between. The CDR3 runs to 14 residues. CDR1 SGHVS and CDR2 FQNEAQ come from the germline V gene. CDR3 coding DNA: TGTGCCAGCAGCTCGGGCGGGTGGGTGCGCGAGCAGTTCTTC. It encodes CASSSGGWVREQFF.

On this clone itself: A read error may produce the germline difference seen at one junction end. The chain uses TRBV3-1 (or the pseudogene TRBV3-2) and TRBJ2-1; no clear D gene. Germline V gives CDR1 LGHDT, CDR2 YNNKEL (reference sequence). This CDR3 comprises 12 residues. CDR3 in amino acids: CASSLTGFEEIF. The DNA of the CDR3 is TGTGCCAGCAGCCTCACGGGTTTCGAAGAGATCTTC.

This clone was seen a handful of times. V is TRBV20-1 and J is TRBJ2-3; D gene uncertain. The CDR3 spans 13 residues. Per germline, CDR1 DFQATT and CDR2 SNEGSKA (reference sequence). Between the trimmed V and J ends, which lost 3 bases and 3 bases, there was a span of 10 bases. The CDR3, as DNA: TGCAGTGCTAGTCCTTCAGCGACAGATACGCAGTATTTT. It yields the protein CSASPSATDTQYF.

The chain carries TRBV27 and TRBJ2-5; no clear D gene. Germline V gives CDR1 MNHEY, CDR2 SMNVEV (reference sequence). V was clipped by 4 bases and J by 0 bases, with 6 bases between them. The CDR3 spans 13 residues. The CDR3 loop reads CASSSIYQETQYF. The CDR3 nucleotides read TGTGCCAGCAGTTCTATCTACCAAGAGACCCAGTACTTC.

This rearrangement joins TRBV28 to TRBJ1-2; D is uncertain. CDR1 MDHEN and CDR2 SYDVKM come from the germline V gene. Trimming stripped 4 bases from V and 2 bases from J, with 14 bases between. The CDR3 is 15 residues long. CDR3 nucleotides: TGTGCCAGCAGTTACCAGACGGGAGGAAACTATGGCTACACCTTC. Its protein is CASSYQTGGNYGYTF.